This TCR beta chain was sequenced in a study of OX40 agonist ivuxolimab in advanced cancers. Study-level background: Ivuxolimab was a fully human IgG2 agonistic monoclonal antibody targeting the costimulatory receptor OX40 (CD134). Intravenous ivuxolimab was administered to patients every 2 weeks at six dose levels: 0.01, 0.1, 0.3, 1.5, 3 and 10 mg/kg. Of the approximately 50 dose-escalation patients, hepatocellular carcinoma was present in approximately 20, melanoma in some 15, renal cell carcinoma in 9 and head and neck cancer in 9. A male proportion of 75% to 85% and a mean age of approximately 58 years, ranging from roughly 23 to 80, were recorded for the dose-escalation cohort. Patients were allowed to have had prior anti-PD-1, anti-PD-L1 or anti-CTLA-4 therapy, and 40% of the dose-escalation patients had been treated with checkpoint inhibitors. Three dose-escalation patients achieved partial responses, one with hepatocellular carcinoma and two with cutaneous melanoma. The point of sequencing TCRbeta in the periphery was to test whether ivuxolimab changed TCR sequence diversity and drove clonal T-cell expansion. The paper covers the monotherapy dose-escalation part of the phase I ivuxolimab trial, which included N of about 56 patients.

For sequencing of the TCRbeta CDR3 region, genomic DNA was extracted from the sorted cells. The immunoSEQ Assay was used to sequence the TCRbeta CDR3 regions. TCRdb took over this immuneACCESS table, retaining in-frame rearrangements with V and J assigned. Such tables are incomplete; in checked studies, under half of the missing clones stem from an unresolved V gene, and the remainder is unexplained. The sample has roughly 90,000 clones on record, approximately 90% of them singletons. The biggest ten clones account for 0.3% to 0.4% of the sample. Patients with a history of autoimmune disease or receiving systemic immunosuppression were excluded from the trial. Peripheral blood for TCR sequencing was collected from all dose cohorts at baseline, on cycle 4 day 1, and on cycle 7 day 1. The samples were taken from a phase I, first-in-human, multicenter, open-label dose-escalation trial of ivuxolimab. Adults with locally advanced or metastatic melanoma, renal cell carcinoma, hepatocellular carcinoma or head and neck squamous cell carcinoma were enrolled in the trial. Before TCR sequencing, CD4+ T cells and CD8+ T cells were sorted from peripheral blood as separate populations.

General conclusions and limits of the study: After ivuxolimab, expanded clones were on average more numerous among CD8+ T cells than among CD4+ T cells. At doses from 0.1 to 3.0 mg/kg, clonal expansion was seen in both CD4+ and CD8+ blood T cells between baseline and week 6. Low levels of normalized T-cell clonal expansion were also seen in some nonresponding patients. The antigen specificity of the clonally expanded peripheral T cells was not determined. In the 0.1-3.0 mg/kg groups, partial responders had among the lowest normalized peripheral clonal expansion, particularly in CD8+ T cells.

V sheds 3 bases and J sheds 9 bases, leaving 15 bases between their ends. CDR1 and CDR2 (KGHSH, LQKENI) derive from the germline V gene. From the cysteine up to the phenylalanine, the CDR3 has a length of 14 residues. This entry keeps only the CDR3 DNA: 42 bases, framed from base 1. A note on this clone: Its antigen remains undetermined. No per-base quality is available; no much larger clone lies one base away.

This chain is built from TRBV18 and TRBJ2-4, with the identity of the D gene unclear. The receptor was derived from an adult with an advanced solid tumor such as melanoma, head and neck, liver or kidney cancer. Material: CD4+ or CD8+ T cells sorted from blood, obtained in a trial of the OX40 agonist ivuxolimab. The nucleotides are TGTGCCAGCTCACCCACGGACGGTGTGGGCATTCAGTACTTC. This codes for CASSPTDGVGIQYF.